This TCR beta chain was obtained from a study of OX40 agonist ivuxolimab in advanced cancers. Overall study findings and caveats: Nonresponders, in some cases, also had low normalized T-cell clonal expansion. The study observed clonal expansion of CD4+ and CD8+ blood T cells by week 6 at 0.1 to 3.0 mg/kg.

Note on this clone: Its antigen is still unknown.

CDR1 and CDR2 from the germline V gene are LNHDA and SQIVND (reference sequence). V shed 10 bases, J shed 2 bases, and the junction held 7 bases outside the gene matches. The CDR3 is made up of 13 amino acids. The protocol was immunoSEQ multiplex PCR, while the TCRdb copy is restricted to in-frame clones and leaves out a portion. Of 50,000 or so clones in the sample, 70% to 90% are singletons; the top ten hold 14%. The source is an adult with an advanced solid tumor such as melanoma, head and neck, liver or kidney cancer. The sequenced sample was CD4+ or CD8+ T cells sorted from blood, obtained in a trial of the OX40 agonist ivuxolimab. This chain connects TRBV19 to TRBJ1-1; 7 bases agree with TRBD1. CDR3 bases: TGTGCCACCAGGGGACAGATAAACACTGAAGCTTTCTTT. Amino acids: CATRGQINTEAFF.